This T cell receptor beta chain was obtained from a study of cytomegalovirus exposure and HLA in healthy donors. Study findings and constraints: Later on, an analysis found that several of the most significant clusters appeared to be linked to common viral pathogens, which included parvovirus B19. Confirmation in vitro established that a few CMV-associated chains were specific for CMV antigens. As was reported, the HLA-A and HLA-B alleles of most subjects were accurately predicted from TCR beta sequences.

The PCR contained 60 Vbeta and 13 Jbeta primers. Only in-frame clones appear in the TCRdb table, and some are missing; sequencing was by immunoSEQ multiplex PCR. The data show around 65,000 clones, 65% to 80% seen once. Between the trimmed V and J ends, which lost 2 bases and 3 bases, there was a span of 8 bases. The CDR3 totals 13 residues. Germline values: CDR1 MNHEY, CDR2 SVGAGI. This clone came up a few times. Its antigen remains unidentified. The source of this sequence is a man aged 40-50 years in good health and CMV-seropositive. The sample consisted of PBMCs. The V and J genes are TRBV6-5 and TRBJ2-7; D is uncertain. The CDR3 reads CASSYLLLYEQYF. The CDR3 DNA reads as TGTGCCAGCAGTTACCTCCTCCTCTACGAGCAGTACTTC.